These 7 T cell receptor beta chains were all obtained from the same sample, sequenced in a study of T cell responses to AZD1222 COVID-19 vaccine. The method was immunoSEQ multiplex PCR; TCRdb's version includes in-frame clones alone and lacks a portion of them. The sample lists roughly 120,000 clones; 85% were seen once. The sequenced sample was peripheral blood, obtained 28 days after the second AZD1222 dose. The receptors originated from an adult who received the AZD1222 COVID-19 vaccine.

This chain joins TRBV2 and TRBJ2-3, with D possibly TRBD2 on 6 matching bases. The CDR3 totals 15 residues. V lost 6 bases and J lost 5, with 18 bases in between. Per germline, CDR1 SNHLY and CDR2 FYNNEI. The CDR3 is CASSPTGVVIDTQYF. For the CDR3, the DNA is TGTGCCAGCAGCCCCACGGGGGTGGTTATAGATACGCAGTATTTT.

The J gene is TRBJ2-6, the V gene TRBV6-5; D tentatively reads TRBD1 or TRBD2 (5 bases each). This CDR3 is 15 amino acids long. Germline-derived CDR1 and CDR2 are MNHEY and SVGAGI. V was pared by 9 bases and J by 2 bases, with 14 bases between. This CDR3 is CASKPRGPGANVLTF. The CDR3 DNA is TGTGCCAGTAAGCCTCGGGGACCTGGGGCCAACGTCCTGACTTTC.

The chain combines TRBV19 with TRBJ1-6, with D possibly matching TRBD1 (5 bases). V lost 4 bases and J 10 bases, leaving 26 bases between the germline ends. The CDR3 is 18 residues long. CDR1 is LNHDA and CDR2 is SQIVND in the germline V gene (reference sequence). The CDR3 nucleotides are TGTGCCAGTAGTACCCTCGGGACTCCAACACGGCCTGGCTCACCCCTCCACTTT. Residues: CASSTLGTPTRPGSPLHF.

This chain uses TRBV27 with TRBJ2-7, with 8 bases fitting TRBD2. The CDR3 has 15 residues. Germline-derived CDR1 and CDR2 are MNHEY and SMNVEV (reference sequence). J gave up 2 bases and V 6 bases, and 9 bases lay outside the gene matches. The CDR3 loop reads CASRLRGGGPYEQYF. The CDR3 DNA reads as TGTGCCAGCAGACTACGGGGCGGGGGGCCCTACGAGCAGTACTTC.

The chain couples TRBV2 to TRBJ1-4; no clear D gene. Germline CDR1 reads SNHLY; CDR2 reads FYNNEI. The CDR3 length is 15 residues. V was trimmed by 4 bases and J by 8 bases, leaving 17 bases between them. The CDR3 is CASSGGGKVREKLFF. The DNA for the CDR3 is TGTGCCAGCAGTGGGGGTGGAAAAGTTCGAGAAAAACTGTTTTTT.

CDR3 sequence reads: CASTASGGAETQYF. For the CDR3, the DNA is TGTGCCAGTACGGCTAGCGGGGGGGCCGAGACCCAGTACTTC. This chain connects TRBV6-5 to TRBJ2-5, with 12 bases that match TRBD2. V gave up 9 bases and J gave up 5 bases; unmatched junction bases: 7. Germline assignment: CDR1 MNHEY and CDR2 SVGAGI. This CDR3 region has 14 residues.

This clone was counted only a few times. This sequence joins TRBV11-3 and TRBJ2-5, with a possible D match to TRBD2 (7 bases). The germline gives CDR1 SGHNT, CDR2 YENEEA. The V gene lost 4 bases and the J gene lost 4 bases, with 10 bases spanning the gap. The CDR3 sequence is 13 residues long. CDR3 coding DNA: TGTGCCAGCAGCTCAGGGGAGGGAGAGACCCAGTACTTC. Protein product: CASSSGEGETQYF.